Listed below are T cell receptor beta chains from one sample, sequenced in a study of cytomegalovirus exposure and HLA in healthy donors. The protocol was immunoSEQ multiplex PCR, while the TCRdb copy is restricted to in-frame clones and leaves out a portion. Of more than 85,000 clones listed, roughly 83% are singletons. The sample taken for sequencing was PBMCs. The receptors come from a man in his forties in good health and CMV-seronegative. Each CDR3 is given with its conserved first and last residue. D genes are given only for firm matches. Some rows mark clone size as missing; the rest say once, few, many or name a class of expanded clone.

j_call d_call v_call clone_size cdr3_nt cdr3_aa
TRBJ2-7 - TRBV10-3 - TGTGCCATCAGTGAGTTAGACACCCCCTACGAGCAGTACTTC CAISELDTPYEQYF
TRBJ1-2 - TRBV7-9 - TGTTCCAGCAGCCCCCCGCAGGGTGGCTACACCTTC CSSSPPQGGYTF
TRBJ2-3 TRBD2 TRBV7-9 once TGTGCCAGCAGTGGAGGAGGGGAGGGGACCCACACAGATACGCAGTATTTT CASSGGGEGTHTDTQYF
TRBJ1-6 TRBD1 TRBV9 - TGTGCCAGCAGCACCCAGGGGGCTGCATCACCCCTCCACTTT CASSTQGAASPLHF
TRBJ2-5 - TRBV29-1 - TGCAGCGTTGATGAGGCTAGGCCGGAGACCCAGTACTTC CSVDEARPETQYF
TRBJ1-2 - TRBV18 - TGTGCCAGCTCACCGGTCAACAGGGATCCCGAATATGGCTACACCTTC CASSPVNRDPEYGYTF
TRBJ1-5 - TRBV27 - TGTGCCCCACCCTATCTTAGCAATCAGCCCCAGCATTTT CAPPYLSNQPQHF
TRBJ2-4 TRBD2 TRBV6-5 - TGTGCCAGCAGTTACCCTAGCGGGGGCAAAAACATTCAGTACTTC CASSYPSGGKNIQYF
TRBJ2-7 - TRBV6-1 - TGTGCCACCAGCCGTGGGGCCGCAGACTACGAGCAGTACTTC CATSRGAADYEQYF
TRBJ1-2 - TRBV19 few TGTGCCAGTAGTGTAAAGACAGCGCAGCACTTC CASSVKTAQHF
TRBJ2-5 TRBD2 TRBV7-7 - TGTGCTAGCAGCTTAGCTAGGGGAGGGAGCGAGACCCAGTACTTC CASSLARGGSETQYF
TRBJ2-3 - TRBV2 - TGTGCCAGCAGTGAAGAGGGGGTTAGTACAGATACGCAGTATTTT CASSEEGVSTDTQYF
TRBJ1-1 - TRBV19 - TGTGCCAGTAGTACCCTGGGAGGGTGGGCTTTCTTT CASSTLGGWAFF
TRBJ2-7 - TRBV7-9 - TGTGCCAGCAGCCTGACTTCCGGGACACTCCTCCACGAGCAGTACTTC CASSLTSGTLLHEQYF
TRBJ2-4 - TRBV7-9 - TGTGCCAGCAGCTCCCTCAGGGGAAACATTCAGTACTTC CASSSLRGNIQYF
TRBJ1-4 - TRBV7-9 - TGTTCCAGCAGCTTAGGTATGACAGGCTCAACTAATGAAAAACTGTTTTTT CSSSLGMTGSTNEKLFF
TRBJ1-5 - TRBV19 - TGTGCCAGTAGTGCCCCGACAGGCCCCCAGCATTTT CASSAPTGPQHF
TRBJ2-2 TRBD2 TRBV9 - TGTGCCAGCAGCCCCCTCGGCGGGGGGACTACCGGGGAGCTGTTTTTT CASSPLGGGTTGELFF
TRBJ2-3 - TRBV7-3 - TGTGCCAGCAGCTTATTAACAGATACGCAGTATTTT CASSLLTDTQYF
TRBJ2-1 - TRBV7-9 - TGTGCCAGCAGCCCCCGCGGCCGGGGTGATGAGCAGTTCTTC CASSPRGRGDEQFF
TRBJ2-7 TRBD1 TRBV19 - TGTGCCAGTAGCCTTCCCGGGACAGGGTACGAGCAGTACTTC CASSLPGTGYEQYF